The next 13 T cell receptor beta chains were all read from a single sample in a study of cytomegalovirus exposure and HLA in healthy donors. With 60 Vbeta and 13 Jbeta primers, the PCR was carried out. Sequenced by immunoSEQ multiplex PCR; TCRdb stores in-frame clones only, minus some. The sample lists around 99,000 clones, approximately 76% occurring once. The sequenced sample consisted of PBMCs. The source of these receptors is a man between 18 and 29 years old in good health and CMV-seronegative.

The rearrangement uses TRBV7-3 and TRBJ2-3; possibly TRBD2 for D (6 bases). Germline V gives CDR1 SGHTA, CDR2 FQGTGA. CDR3 size: 13 residues. V lost 6 bases and J lost 6, with 13 bases in between. This chain's CDR3 is CASRLTSFDTQYF. The CDR3 DNA reads as TGTGCCAGCAGACTGACTAGTTTTGATACGCAGTATTTT.

The rearrangement joins TRBV4-1 to TRBJ1-4; a weak D match, TRBD1 (6 bases). V was trimmed by 3 bases and J by 8 bases, leaving 22 bases between them. The CDR3 has 17 residues. The germline CDR1 and CDR2 sequences are MGHRA and YSYEKL. The CDR3 DNA sequence: TGCGCCAGCAGCCAGCCCGAGCGGGGGGCAATAAGAGAAAAACTGTTTTTT. Translating gives CASSQPERGAIREKLFF.

The V gene is TRBV11-2, the J gene TRBJ2-5; TRBD2 matches 15 bases. The trim removed 5 bases at V and 4 bases at J, leaving 14 bases unmatched. CDR3 size: 19 residues. From germline, CDR1 is SGHAT and CDR2 FQNNGV. The CDR3 region is CASSGHPGLAGGTRETQYF. The CDR3 DNA reads as TGTGCCAGCAGCGGCCACCCCGGACTAGCGGGGGGGACGAGAGAGACCCAGTACTTC.

This chain uses TRBV2 with TRBJ2-7; weak D call: TRBD2 (6 bases). The V end was cut by 7 bases, the J end by 1 base, with 11 bases between. The germline V gene encodes CDR1 SNHLY and CDR2 FYNNEI. The CDR3 totals 13 residues. CDR3 DNA: TGTGCCAGCATGGGCGGGGAGTCCTACGAGCAGTACTTC. Protein product: CASMGGESYEQYF. Together with reference TRBV2 and TRBJ2-7, the CDR3 gives the full variable domain: EPEVTQTPSHQVTQMGQEVILRCVPISNHLYFYWYRQILGQKVEFLVSFYNNEISEKSEIFDDQFSVERPDGSNFTLKIRSTKLEDSAMYFCASMGGESYEQYFGPGTRLTVT.

The chain has TRBV2 and TRBJ2-7; 9 nucleotides agree with TRBD1. This CDR3 contains 16 residues. CDR1 is SNHLY, CDR2 FYNNEI, per germline. The V segment lost 1 base and the J segment 3 bases; nucleotides outside the gene matches: 7. This CDR3 is CASSEVKQGASYEQYF. CDR3 nucleotides: TGTGCCAGCAGTGAAGTGAAACAGGGGGCCAGCTACGAGCAGTACTTC. Together with reference TRBV2 and TRBJ2-7, the CDR3 gives the full variable domain: EPEVTQTPSHQVTQMGQEVILRCVPISNHLYFYWYRQILGQKVEFLVSFYNNEISEKSEIFDDQFSVERPDGSNFTLKIRSTKLEDSAMYFCASSEVKQGASYEQYFGPGTRLTVT.

The CDR3 DNA is TGTGCCAGCAGCCTGGGGGCGGGGGGTACCTACGAGCAGTACTTC. It specifies CASSLGAGGTYEQYF. The chain has TRBV5-6 and TRBJ2-7; TRBD2 aligns across 8 bases. V trimming: 4 bases; J trimming: 2 bases; junction bases outside the gene matches: 8. The CDR3 length is 15 residues. Looked up from germline, CDR1 is SGHDT and CDR2 is YYEEEE.

The genes are TRBV13 and TRBJ2-6; TRBD2 matches at 7 bases. The junction had 7 bases not matched to a gene; V was cut back by 2 bases and J by 3 bases. Germline V gene lookup returns CDR1 PRHDT and CDR2 FYEKMQ (reference sequence). This CDR3 is built from 17 residues. CDR3 loop: CASSLSGRARGANVLTF. CDR3 sequence (DNA): TGTGCCAGCAGCTTAAGTGGGAGGGCCCGTGGGGCCAACGTCCTGACTTTC.

The chain has TRBV5-4 and TRBJ1-4; 10 nucleotides agree with TRBD1. The junction had 5 bases not matched to a gene; V was cut back by 2 bases and J by 4 bases. The germline gives CDR1 SGHNT, CDR2 YYREEE (reference sequence). The CDR3 extends over 16 amino acids. CDR3: CASSLAGTGVNEKLFF. CDR3 DNA sequence: TGTGCCAGCAGCTTAGCCGGGACAGGGGTTAATGAAAAACTGTTTTTT. Based on the CDR3 plus reference TRBV5-4 and TRBJ1-4, the full variable domain is ETGVTQSPTHLIKTRGQQVTLRCSSQSGHNTVSWYQQALGQGPQFIFQYYREEENGRGNFPPRFSGLQFPNYSSELNVNALELDDSALYLCASSLAGTGVNEKLFFGSGTQLSVL.

The chain employs TRBV9 and TRBJ2-1; the D gene is possibly TRBD1 (5 bases). V lost 0 bases to trimming and J lost 8 bases, with 15 bases between them. The CDR3 totals 15 residues. Germline V gene sequence: CDR1 SGDLS, CDR2 YYNGEE. The DNA of the CDR3 is TGTGCCAGCAGCGTAGGAGTCGGCAGGGTCCATGAGCAGTTCTTC. Amino acids: CASSVGVGRVHEQFF.

The chain combines TRBV5-1 with TRBJ2-1; D is unclear. V shed 4 bases and J shed 8 bases, with 10 bases lying between them. CDR1 SGHRS and CDR2 YFSETQ come from the germline V gene. The CDR3 extends over 12 amino acids. DNA of the CDR3: TGCGCCAGCAGCGATTCGGTCCATGAGCAGTTCTTC. The encoded protein is CASSDSVHEQFF.

This clone was counted between two and nine times. The chain links TRBV28 to TRBJ2-7; 9 bases are a match to TRBD1. The CDR3 length is 17 residues. With V trimmed by 5 bases and J by 2 bases, 13 bases remained unmatched. Germline CDR1 MDHEN, CDR2 SYDVKM. The CDR3 nucleotides are TGTGCCAGCAGTAGCCAGCTAACCGGGACAGGGACCTACGAGCAGTACTTC. Protein: CASSSQLTGTGTYEQYF. Using reference TRBV28 and TRBJ2-7 for the parts outside the CDR3, the full variable domain is DVKVTQSSRYLVKRTGEKVFLECVQDMDHENMFWYRQDPGLGLRLIYFSYDVKMKEKGDIPEGYSVSREKKERFSLILESASTNQTSMYLCASSSQLTGTGTYEQYFGPGTRLTVT.

The chain combines TRBV6-1 with TRBJ2-1, with 8 bases lining up with TRBD2. The CDR3 length is 18 residues. From germline, CDR1 is MNHNS and CDR2 SASEGT. V gave up 4 bases and J gave up 0 bases; unmatched junction bases: 11. CDR3 in amino acids: CASSGGRGAISSYNEQFF. CDR3 in DNA: TGTGCCAGCAGTGGTGGGCGGGGGGCTATAAGCTCCTACAATGAGCAGTTCTTC.

The chain combines TRBV7-2 with TRBJ1-6; no clear D gene. The CDR3 covers 14 residues. V lost 3 bases and J 10 bases, leaving 13 bases between the germline ends. The V gene's germline CDR1 is SGHTA and CDR2 FQGNSA. The chain's CDR3 is CASSLPKLGSPLHF. CDR3 nucleotide sequence: TGTGCCAGCAGCTTGCCCAAACTGGGCTCACCCCTCCACTTT.